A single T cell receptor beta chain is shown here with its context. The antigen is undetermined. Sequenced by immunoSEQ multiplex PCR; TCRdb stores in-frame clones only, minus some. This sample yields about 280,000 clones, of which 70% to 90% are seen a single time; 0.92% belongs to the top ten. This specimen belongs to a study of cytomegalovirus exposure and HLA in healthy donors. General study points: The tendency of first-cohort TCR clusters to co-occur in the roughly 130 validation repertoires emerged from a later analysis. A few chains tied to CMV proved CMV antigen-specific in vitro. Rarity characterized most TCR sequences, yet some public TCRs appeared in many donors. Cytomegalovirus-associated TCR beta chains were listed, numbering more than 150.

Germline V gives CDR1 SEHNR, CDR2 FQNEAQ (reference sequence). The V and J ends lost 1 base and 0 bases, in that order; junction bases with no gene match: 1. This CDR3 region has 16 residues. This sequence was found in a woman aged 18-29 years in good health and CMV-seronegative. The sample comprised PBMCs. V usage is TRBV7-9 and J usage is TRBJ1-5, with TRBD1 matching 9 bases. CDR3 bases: TGTGCCAGCAGCTTAGGGACAGGGGATAGCAATCAGCCCCAGCATTTT. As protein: CASSLGTGDSNQPQHF.